Reported below is one T cell receptor (beta chain). The antigen remains unidentified. The germline V and J ends were trimmed by 3 bases and 2 bases, with 1 base remaining between them. This CDR3 region has 11 residues. Profiling relied on immunoSEQ multiplex PCR, and the TCRdb table lists in-frame clones only, not all of them. The repertoire holds roughly 110,000 clones, 90% to 95% seen once, with over 3.5% in the top ten. This specimen belongs to a study of T cell responses to AZD1222 COVID-19 vaccine. Study-level findings and limits: Scientists sampled the repertoires only once the peak T cell response had passed. The donor group comprised mostly white British people and more females; the analysis possibly underestimated clonal diversity. Nearly half of spike-specific TCRs reportedly target unmutated variant regions. An increase in Spike-specific TCR breadth and depth was observed after two AZD1222 doses.

This TCR was sampled from an adult in good health. This material consisted of peripheral blood, taken on day 0 of AZD1222 vaccination. The J gene is TRBJ2-5, the V gene TRBV12-3 or TRBV12-4; D is unresolved. The CDR3 sequence is CASSFQETQYF. The CDR3 DNA follows: TGTGCCAGCAGTTTTCAAGAGACCCAGTACTTC.